Given below is one T cell receptor (beta chain) in context. Produced via immunoSEQ multiplex PCR; TCRdb's table is partial and in-frame only. The sample has fewer than 18,000 clones, more than 75% seen once; the top ten hold approximately 4.2%. The data derive from a study of blood T cell dynamics during melanoma immunotherapy. The CDR3 length is 13 residues. The V gene lost 7 bases and the J gene lost 4 bases, with 13 bases spanning the gap. Looked up from germline, CDR1 is SGHTA and CDR2 is FQGNSA. This sample's time point: pre-treatment baseline. This receptor was obtained from a human donor with melanoma. The chain is built from TRBV7-2 and TRBJ2-5; TRBD1 or TRBD2 may be the D gene (5 bases each). The sequencing here drew on blood, taken from a patient treated with checkpoint blockade. CDR3 amino acids: CASTGTASETQYF. CDR3 bases: TGTGCCAGCACCGGGACGGCCTCAGAGACCCAGTACTTC.